What follows describes a single T cell receptor (beta chain). These data come from a study of blood T cell repertoires in COVID-19. TCRdb keeps only in-frame clones here, not all; method: immunoSEQ multiplex PCR. The sample lists about 180,000 clones; around 83% were seen once. V lost 5 bases to trimming and J lost 0 bases, with 11 bases between them. CDR3 size: 14 residues. CDR1 MDHEN and CDR2 SYDVKM come from the germline V gene. This chain uses TRBV28 with TRBJ2-7; D remains ambiguous. The sequenced sample consisted of peripheral blood. The source is a human donor in a cohort sampled during active COVID-19. CDR3: CASSPYSGSYEQYF. Here the CDR3 DNA reads TGTGCCAGCAGTCCCTACTCCGGCTCCTACGAGCAGTACTTC.